The 16 T cell receptor beta chains below were found in one sample sequenced in a study of technical replicates of blood from several donors. TCRdb keeps only in-frame clones here, not all; method: immunoSEQ multiplex PCR. The sample lists approximately 12,000 clones, approximately 94% occurring once. The sample comprised PBMCs. The receptors shown here come from a human donor in good health.

The chain combines TRBV11-2 with TRBJ1-5; possibly TRBD1 for D (5 bases). The CDR3 has 14 amino acids. V lost 5 bases and J lost 7, with 15 bases in between. Germline values: CDR1 SGHAT, CDR2 FQNNGV. CDR3 sequence: CASSPGGSGQPQHF. In DNA, the CDR3 is TGTGCCAGCAGCCCCGGGGGGTCAGGCCAGCCCCAGCATTTT.

The V call is TRBV7-7, the J call TRBJ2-5, with TRBD2 matching over 7 bases. Looked up from germline, CDR1 is SSHAT and CDR2 is FNYEAQ (reference sequence). V trimming: 5 bases; J trimming: 0 bases; junction bases outside the gene matches: 6. This CDR3 spans 15 amino acids. The CDR3 region has the DNA TGTGCCAGCAGCCCTCGAGCGGGGTACCAAGAGACCCAGTACTTC. This encodes CASSPRAGYQETQYF.

The chain employs TRBV12-5 and TRBJ2-5; 8 bases are a match to TRBD1. The CDR3 runs 17 residues. V shed 6 bases, J shed 3 bases, and the junction held 15 bases outside the gene matches. Germline CDR1 is LGHNT and CDR2 is FRNRAP. For the CDR3, the DNA is TGTGCTAGTGGCTCCCACCTCTCGACAGGGGCTGAAGAGACCCAGTACTTC. Protein: CASGSHLSTGAEETQYF.

The chain uses TRBV30 and TRBJ2-7; 13 nucleotides line up with TRBD2. The CDR3 is 12 amino acids. The germline gives CDR1 GTSNPN, CDR2 SVGIG (reference sequence). Trimming at V came to 7 bases and at J to 5 bases, leaving 2 bases not matched to a gene. The CDR3 DNA reads TGTGCCTTAGGACTAGCGGGAGACGAGCAGTACTTC. This gives the protein CALGLAGDEQYF.

The chain links TRBV6-6 to TRBJ2-7; 8 bases agree with TRBD2. From germline, CDR1 is MNHNY and CDR2 SVGAGI (reference sequence). Trimming at V came to 6 bases and at J to 5 bases, leaving 12 bases not matched to a gene. The CDR3 sequence is 15 residues long. Here the CDR3 DNA reads TGTGCCAGCAGCCCTCGGGGGGGCCTCCTGGACGAGCAGTACTTC. It translates to CASSPRGGLLDEQYF.

V and J are TRBV27 and TRBJ1-3; no clear D gene. Looked up from germline, CDR1 is MNHEY and CDR2 is SMNVEV (reference sequence). The CDR3 sequence is 14 residues long. V shed 6 bases and J shed 0 bases, with 9 bases lying between them. The CDR3 region is CASRDGGSGNTIYF. As DNA, the CDR3 is TGTGCCAGCAGGGACGGAGGCTCTGGAAACACCATATATTTT.

V gene TRBV4-1 combines with J gene TRBJ2-1; 12 bases align to TRBD2. Germline CDR1 is MGHRA and CDR2 is YSYEKL. The V gene end was trimmed by 1 base and the J gene end by 9 bases; junction bases not matched to a gene: 7. This CDR3 has 16 residues. CDR3: CASSQVVLAGGGEQFF. The CDR3 region has the DNA TGCGCCAGCAGCCAAGTAGTCCTAGCGGGAGGGGGTGAGCAGTTCTTC.

The V call is TRBV10-3, the J call TRBJ2-5; TRBD1 matches at 7 bases. CDR1 ENHRY and CDR2 SYGVKD come from the germline V gene. J gave up 4 bases and V 4 bases, and 6 bases lay outside the gene matches. The CDR3 has 14 residues. In nucleotides, the CDR3 is TGTGCCATCAGTGGACAGGGTGGGGCAGAGACCCAGTACTTC. Encoded protein: CAISGQGGAETQYF.

The chain is built from TRBV4-2 and TRBJ2-3, with a tentative D call TRBD2 (6 bases). Germline CDR1 LGHNA, CDR2 YNFKEQ. V gave up 0 bases and J gave up 1 base, with 23 bases separating them. This CDR3 has 20 residues. The CDR3 protein is CASSQDRGAAGGIGTDTQYF. The CDR3 nucleotides read TGTGCCAGCAGCCAAGATAGGGGTGCGGCAGGAGGGATTGGCACAGATACGCAGTATTTT.

The chain joins TRBV4-2 to TRBJ2-1; D is perhaps TRBD2 (6 bases). Germline CDR1 is LGHNA and CDR2 is YNFKEQ. The CDR3 contains 15 residues. Trimming pared 0 bases from V and 7 bases from J, leaving 13 bases between. CDR3: CASSQDGGGINEQFF. In DNA form, the CDR3 reads TGTGCCAGCAGCCAAGACGGGGGAGGAATTAATGAGCAGTTCTTC.

For the CDR3, the DNA is TGCGCCAGCAGCTTGGCCTGGGGACAGGGGATGGCTGAAGCTTTCTTT. As protein: CASSLAWGQGMAEAFF. This chain joins TRBV5-1 and TRBJ1-1; 10 bases match TRBD1. V lost 0 bases to trimming and J lost 6 bases; unmatched junction nucleotides: 8. There are 16 residues in the CDR3. From germline, CDR1 is SGHRS and CDR2 YFSETQ.

V is TRBV29-1 and J is TRBJ1-1; D gene unclear. This CDR3 region has 14 residues. Per germline, CDR1 SQVTM and CDR2 ANQGSEA. Between the trimmed V and J ends, which lost 4 bases and 2 bases, there was a span of 14 bases. CDR3 coding DNA: TGCAGCGTTGTCGGAGGTCAGGCCAACACTGAAGCTTTCTTT. Translated: CSVVGGQANTEAFF.

V and J are TRBV25-1 and TRBJ2-1; 10 positions agree with TRBD2. Trimming removed 3 bases from V and 2 bases from J; junction bases left unmatched: 4. Germline loops: CDR1 MGHDK, CDR2 SYGVNS. The CDR3 extends over 16 amino acids. The CDR3 protein is CASSDWTSGPYNEQFF. CDR3 nucleotide sequence: TGTGCCAGCAGTGACTGGACTAGCGGCCCCTACAATGAGCAGTTCTTC.

The chain couples TRBV9 to TRBJ2-2, with TRBD1 as a possible D gene (5 bases). With 0 bases removed from V and 0 bases from J, the gap between germline ends came to 6 bases. CDR1 SGDLS and CDR2 YYNGEE come from the germline V gene. The CDR3 contains 15 residues. This CDR3 reads CASSVVGPNTGELFF. The CDR3 DNA is TGTGCCAGCAGCGTAGTGGGGCCGAACACCGGGGAGCTGTTTTTT.

V is TRBV7-9 and J is TRBJ2-2; no firm D call. Germline loops: CDR1 SEHNR, CDR2 FQNEAQ (reference sequence). The CDR3 runs to 14 residues. Between the trimmed V and J ends, which lost 1 base and 1 base, there was a span of 4 bases. The CDR3 bases are TGTGCCAGCAGCTTAGGGCAGAACACCGGGGAGCTGTTTTTT. Its protein product is CASSLGQNTGELFF.

V gene TRBV15 combines with J gene TRBJ2-7; TRBD1 agrees at 8 bases. There are 15 residues in the CDR3. V shed 4 bases and J 4 bases; nucleotides not matched to a gene: 9. Per germline, CDR1 LNHNV and CDR2 YYDKDF (reference sequence). CDR3 DNA: TGTGCCACCAGCACCGATCCCGGGACAGGATACGAGCAGTACTTC. Protein product: CATSTDPGTGYEQYF.